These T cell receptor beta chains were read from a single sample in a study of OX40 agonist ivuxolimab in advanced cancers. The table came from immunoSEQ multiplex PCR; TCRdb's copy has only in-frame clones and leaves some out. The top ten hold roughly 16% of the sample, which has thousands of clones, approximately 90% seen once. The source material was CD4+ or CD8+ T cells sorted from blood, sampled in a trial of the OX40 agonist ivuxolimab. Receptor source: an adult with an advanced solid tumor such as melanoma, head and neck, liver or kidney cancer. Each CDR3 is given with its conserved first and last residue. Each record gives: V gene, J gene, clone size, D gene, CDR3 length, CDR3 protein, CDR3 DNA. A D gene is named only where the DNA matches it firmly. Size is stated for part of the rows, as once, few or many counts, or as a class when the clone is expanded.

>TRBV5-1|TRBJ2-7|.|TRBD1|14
CASSFLQGAYEQYF
TGCGCCAGCAGCTTTCTCCAGGGGGCGTACGAGCAGTACTTC
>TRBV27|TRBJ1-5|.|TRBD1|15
CASSPRDRGLQPQHF
TGTGCCAGCAGTCCCCGGGACAGGGGGCTTCAGCCCCAGCATTTT
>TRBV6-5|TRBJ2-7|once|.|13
CASNPRDGVEQYF
TGTGCCAGCAATCCACGGGACGGTGTGGAGCAGTACTTC
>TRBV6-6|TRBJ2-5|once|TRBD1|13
CASIGDSQETQYF
TGTGCCAGCATTGGGGACAGCCAAGAGACCCAGTACTTC
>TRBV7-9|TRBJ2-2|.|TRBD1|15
CASSLAGQGIGELFF
TGTGCCAGCAGCTTAGCGGGACAGGGGATCGGGGAGCTGTTTTTT
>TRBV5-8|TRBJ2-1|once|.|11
CASSLGWEQFF
TGTGCCAGCAGCTTGGGATGGGAGCAGTTCTTC
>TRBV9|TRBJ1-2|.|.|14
CASSQRTLNYGYTF
TGTGCCAGCAGCCAAAGGACGTTAAACTATGGCTACACCTTC
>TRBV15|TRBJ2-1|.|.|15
CATRQATSSYNEQFF
TGTGCCACCAGACAAGCGACAAGCTCCTACAATGAGCAGTTCTTC
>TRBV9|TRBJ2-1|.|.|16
CASSEGSPSSYNEQFF
TGTGCCAGCAGCGAGGGCAGTCCGAGCTCCTACAATGAGCAGTTCTTC
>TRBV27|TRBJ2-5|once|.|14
CASSPGGPFPNQYF
TGTGCCAGCAGTCCCGGGGGTCCTTTCCCTAACCAGTACTTC
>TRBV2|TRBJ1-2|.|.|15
CASSDNPEGGYGYTF
TGTGCCAGCAGCGATAATCCGGAGGGGGGCTATGGCTACACCTTC
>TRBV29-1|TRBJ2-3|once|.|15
CSVAGQSSSTDTQYF
TGCAGCGTTGCCGGACAGTCTTCTAGCACAGATACGCAGTATTTT
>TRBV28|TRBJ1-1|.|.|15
CASTQSLDRNTEAFF
TGTGCCAGCACCCAATCTCTAGACAGGAACACTGAAGCTTTCTTT
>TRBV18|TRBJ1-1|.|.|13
CASSTWGDTEAFF
TGTGCCAGCTCGACATGGGGCGACACTGAAGCTTTCTTT
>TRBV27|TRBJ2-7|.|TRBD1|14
CASTYGQGAYEQYF
TGTGCCAGCACCTACGGGCAGGGGGCCTACGAGCAGTACTTC
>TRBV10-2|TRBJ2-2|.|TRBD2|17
CASSDWSSGSSAGELFF
TGCGCCAGCAGTGATTGGTCTAGCGGGAGTTCTGCCGGGGAGCTGTTTTTT
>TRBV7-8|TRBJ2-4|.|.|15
CASSRGDLAKNIQYF
TGTGCCAGCTCGAGAGGGGACTTAGCCAAAAACATTCAGTACTTC
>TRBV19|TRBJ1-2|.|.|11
CASRAGRGYTF
TGTGCCAGTAGGGCCGGGAGGGGCTACACCTTC
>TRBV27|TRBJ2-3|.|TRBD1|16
CASSSPGGKDLDTQYF
TGTGCCAGCAGCTCGCCAGGGGGCAAGGATTTAGATACGCAGTATTTT
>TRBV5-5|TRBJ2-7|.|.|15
CASSFSPPAPYEQYF
TGTGCCAGCAGCTTTAGTCCCCCAGCTCCCTACGAGCAGTACTTC
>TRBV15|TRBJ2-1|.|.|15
CATSRGQGGGNEQFF
TGTGCCACCAGCAGAGGACAGGGAGGAGGGAATGAGCAGTTCTTC
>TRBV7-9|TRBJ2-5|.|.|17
CASSPGGGPLHQETQYF
TGTGCCAGCAGCCCAGGGGGGGGCCCCCTGCACCAAGAGACCCAGTACTTC
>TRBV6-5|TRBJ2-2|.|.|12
CASSGDTGELFF
TGTGCCAGCAGCGGGGACACCGGGGAGCTGTTTTTT
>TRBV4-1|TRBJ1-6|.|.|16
CASSQDGGVFNSPLHF
TGCGCCAGCAGCCAAGATGGGGGGGTTTTTAATTCACCCCTCCACTTT
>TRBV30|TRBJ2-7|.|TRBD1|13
CAWSYGTGVEQYF
TGTGCCTGGAGTTATGGGACAGGGGTTGAGCAGTACTTC
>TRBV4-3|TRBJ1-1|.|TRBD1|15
CASSQTGQGLTEAFF
TGCGCCAGCAGCCAAACGGGACAGGGTTTAACTGAAGCTTTCTTT
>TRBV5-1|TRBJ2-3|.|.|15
CASSLSRGNTDTQYF
TGCGCCAGCAGCTTGTCACGGGGGAACACAGATACGCAGTATTTT
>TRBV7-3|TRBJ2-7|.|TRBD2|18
CASNSSGVREGPSYEQYF
TGTGCCAGCAACTCCTCCGGGGTGCGGGAGGGCCCTAGCTACGAGCAGTACTTC
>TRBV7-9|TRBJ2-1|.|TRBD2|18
CASSLAGTSGRATIEQFF
TGTGCCAGCAGCTTAGCCGGGACTAGCGGGAGGGCAACGATTGAGCAGTTCTTC
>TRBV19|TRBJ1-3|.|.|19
CASSTDLGTRIIFGNTIYF
TGTGCCAGTAGTACGGACCTGGGGACACGGATCATATTTGGAAACACCATATATTTT
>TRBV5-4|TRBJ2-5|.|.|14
CASSFLGDQETQYF
TGTGCCAGCAGCTTCCTCGGTGACCAAGAGACCCAGTACTTC
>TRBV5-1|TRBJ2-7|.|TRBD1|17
CASSLRGTGEGSYEQYF
TGCGCCAGCAGCCTCAGGGGGACAGGGGAGGGGTCCTACGAGCAGTACTTC
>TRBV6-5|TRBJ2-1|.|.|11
CASRTGVEQFF
TGTGCCAGCAGAACGGGGGTTGAGCAGTTCTTC
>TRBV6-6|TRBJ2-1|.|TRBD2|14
CASNEREEYNEQFF
TGTGCCAGCAACGAGCGGGAGGAATACAATGAGCAGTTCTTC
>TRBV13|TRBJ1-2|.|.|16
CASSPRSGQALYGYTF
TGTGCCAGCAGCCCCCGTTCGGGGCAGGCCCTCTATGGCTACACCTTC
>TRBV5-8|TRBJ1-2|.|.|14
CASSLELQVYGYTF
TGTGCCAGCAGCTTGGAATTACAGGTCTATGGCTACACCTTC
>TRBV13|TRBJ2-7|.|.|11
CASLRGGEQYF
TGTGCCAGCCTCCGGGGCGGAGAGCAGTACTTC
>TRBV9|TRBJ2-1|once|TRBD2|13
CASSLIGRDEQFF
TGTGCCAGCAGCCTCATAGGGAGGGATGAGCAGTTCTTC
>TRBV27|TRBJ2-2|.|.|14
CASSLGTNTGELFF
TGTGCCAGCAGTTTAGGGACAAACACCGGGGAGCTGTTTTTT
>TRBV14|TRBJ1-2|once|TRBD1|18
CASSQNRGQSPRDYGYTF
TGTGCCAGCAGCCAGAACAGGGGGCAATCTCCTCGCGACTATGGCTACACCTTC
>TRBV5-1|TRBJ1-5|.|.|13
CASSLDGNQPQHF
TGTGCCAGCAGCTTGGACGGCAATCAGCCCCAGCATTTT
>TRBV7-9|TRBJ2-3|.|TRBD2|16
CASSLLAGVSTDTQYF
TGTGCCAGCAGCTTACTAGCGGGTGTATCCACAGATACGCAGTATTTT
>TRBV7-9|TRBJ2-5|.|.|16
CASSVWRGGGQETQYF
TGTGCCAGCAGCGTATGGCGGGGCGGAGGCCAAGAGACCCAGTACTTC
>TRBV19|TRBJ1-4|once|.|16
CASSIEGAIGNEKLFF
TGTGCCAGTAGTATTGAAGGGGCCATCGGTAATGAAAAACTGTTTTTT
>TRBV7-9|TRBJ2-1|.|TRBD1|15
CASSPRDRGENEQFF
TGTGCCAGCAGCCCCCGGGACAGGGGAGAGAATGAGCAGTTCTTC
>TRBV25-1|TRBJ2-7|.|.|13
CASSAGFTYEQYF
TGTGCCAGCAGTGCGGGATTTACCTACGAGCAGTACTTC
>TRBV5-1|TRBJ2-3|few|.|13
CASSRGGPDTQYF
TGCGCCAGCAGCAGGGGGGGGCCAGATACGCAGTATTTT
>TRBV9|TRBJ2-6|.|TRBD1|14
CASSDRDRHHVLTF
TGTGCCAGCAGCGACCGGGACAGACACCACGTCCTGACTTTC
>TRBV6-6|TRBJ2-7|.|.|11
CASRGSYEQYF
TGTGCCAGCAGAGGGTCCTACGAGCAGTACTTC
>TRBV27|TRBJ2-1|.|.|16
CASSRSISYTYNEQFF
TGTGCCAGCAGTCGGTCCATCTCGTATACCTACAATGAGCAGTTCTTC
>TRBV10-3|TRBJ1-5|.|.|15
CATLPSGERGQPQHF
TGTGCCACACTACCCTCTGGGGAGCGGGGCCAGCCCCAGCATTTT
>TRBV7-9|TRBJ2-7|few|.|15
CASSSAQPTSGEQYF
TGTGCCAGCAGCTCCGCACAGCCCACCTCGGGAGAGCAGTACTTC
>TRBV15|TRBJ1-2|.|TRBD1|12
CATSRTGGGYTF
TGTGCCACCAGCAGAACAGGGGGAGGCTACACCTTC
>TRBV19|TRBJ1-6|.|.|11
CASSLGSPLHF
TGTGCCAGTAGTCTCGGATCACCCCTCCACTTT
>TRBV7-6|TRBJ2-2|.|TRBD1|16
CASSWSGTGDTGELFF
TGTGCCAGCAGTTGGTCCGGGACAGGGGACACCGGGGAGCTGTTTTTT